This TCR beta chain was identified in a study of blood T cell repertoires in COVID-19. Produced via immunoSEQ multiplex PCR; TCRdb's table is partial and in-frame only. The table shows under 150,000 clones, with almost 90% occurring only once. The V and J ends lost 11 bases and 7 bases respectively, with 21 bases between them. CDR3 size: 13 residues. Germline assignment: CDR1 MNHEY and CDR2 SVGAGI. The chain couples TRBV6-5 to TRBJ2-7, with D perhaps TRBD1 (6 bases). Source material: peripheral blood. The clonotype was recovered from a human donor in a cohort sampled during active COVID-19. DNA of the CDR3: TGTGCCGTCACCGGGACAACCGTGAGGGAGCAGTACTTC. It translates to CAVTGTTVREQYF.